This is a list of T cell receptor beta chains from one sample in a study of blood T cell repertoires in COVID-19. Clones were read by immunoSEQ multiplex PCR, and TCRdb kept only the in-frame ones, dropping some. The table records 250,000 to 300,000 clones, approximately 88% of them present only once. The specimen was peripheral blood. All receptors derive from a man in his fifties or sixties with acute or convalescent COVID-19. Both conserved end residues are part of each CDR3. The D gene is left open where the match is weak.

j_gene: TRBJ1-2
d_gene: .
v_gene: TRBV6-5
CDR3aa: CASSYSRFYGYTF

j_gene: TRBJ2-2
d_gene: TRBD1
v_gene: TRBV2
CDR3aa: CASSRGQGTATGELFF

j_gene: TRBJ1-5
d_gene: TRBD1
v_gene: TRBV7-9
CDR3aa: CASSQGGGNQPQHF

j_gene: TRBJ1-2
d_gene: TRBD1
v_gene: TRBV9
CDR3aa: CASSAGTGARYGYTF

j_gene: TRBJ2-7
d_gene: .
v_gene: TRBV11-3
CDR3aa: CASSLASGEQYF

j_gene: TRBJ2-5
d_gene: TRBD1
v_gene: TRBV30
CDR3aa: CAFPDRETQYF

j_gene: TRBJ2-2
d_gene: TRBD1
v_gene: TRBV7-2
CDR3aa: CASSLYRGLGELFF

j_gene: TRBJ1-1
d_gene: .
v_gene: TRBV9
CDR3aa: CASSSQQGRYTEAFF

j_gene: TRBJ2-5
d_gene: .
v_gene: TRBV11-3
CDR3aa: CASSPGPNQETQYF

j_gene: TRBJ1-3
d_gene: .
v_gene: TRBV6-1
CDR3aa: CASSEGRAGNTIYF

j_gene: TRBJ2-1
d_gene: .
v_gene: TRBV11-2
CDR3aa: CASSWLEVGYNEQFF

j_gene: TRBJ1-6
d_gene: TRBD1
v_gene: TRBV19
CDR3aa: CASRPGQGTGAGSYNSPLHF

j_gene: TRBJ2-3
d_gene: .
v_gene: TRBV29-1
CDR3aa: CSVDLGADTQYF

j_gene: TRBJ1-2
d_gene: .
v_gene: TRBV19
CDR3aa: CASSIPPEGYGYTF

j_gene: TRBJ2-2
d_gene: .
v_gene: TRBV2
CDR3aa: CASRRLAGTGELFF

j_gene: TRBJ1-2
d_gene: TRBD1
v_gene: TRBV11-2
CDR3aa: CASSPRQGALGYTF

j_gene: TRBJ2-3
d_gene: TRBD2
v_gene: TRBV2
CDR3aa: CASSLTAGTQYF

j_gene: TRBJ1-1
d_gene: .
v_gene: TRBV10-3
CDR3aa: CAIAGTQTTEAFF

j_gene: TRBJ1-2
d_gene: .
v_gene: TRBV7-9
CDR3aa: CASSWGDNYGYTF

j_gene: TRBJ2-7
d_gene: .
v_gene: TRBV5-1
CDR3aa: CASSLGVTGRLEQYF

j_gene: TRBJ2-3
d_gene: TRBD1
v_gene: TRBV25-1
CDR3aa: CASSEGGTGLTDTQYF

j_gene: TRBJ2-1
d_gene: TRBD2
v_gene: TRBV10-3
CDR3aa: CAISIAGEQFF

j_gene: TRBJ1-5
d_gene: TRBD1
v_gene: TRBV19
CDR3aa: CASRTGTGGNQPQHF

j_gene: TRBJ1-5
d_gene: .
v_gene: TRBV19
CDR3aa: CASTLGGGNSNQPQHF

j_gene: TRBJ1-2
d_gene: TRBD1
v_gene: TRBV19
CDR3aa: CASSIRDRAWGYTF

j_gene: TRBJ2-1
d_gene: .
v_gene: TRBV9
CDR3aa: CASSVGTSYNEQFF

j_gene: TRBJ2-5
d_gene: .
v_gene: TRBV29-1
CDR3aa: CSVIFPGRETQYF

j_gene: TRBJ2-4
d_gene: .
v_gene: TRBV28
CDR3aa: CASSGSGSNVAKNIQYF

j_gene: TRBJ2-1
d_gene: TRBD2
v_gene: TRBV24-1
CDR3aa: CATSGTGTSASEQFF

j_gene: TRBJ2-3
d_gene: TRBD1
v_gene: TRBV7-9
CDR3aa: CASSYQGRGDTQYF

j_gene: TRBJ2-3
d_gene: .
v_gene: TRBV4-1
CDR3aa: CASSPNSLTDTQYF

j_gene: TRBJ2-2
d_gene: TRBD1
v_gene: TRBV7-8
CDR3aa: CASSLDDRVNTGELFF

j_gene: TRBJ2-7
d_gene: TRBD1
v_gene: TRBV29-1
CDR3aa: CSVEDRGYEQYF

j_gene: TRBJ2-2
d_gene: TRBD1
v_gene: TRBV11-2
CDR3aa: CASSSLGDRENTGELFF

j_gene: TRBJ2-7
d_gene: TRBD2
v_gene: TRBV6-5
CDR3aa: CATPGGGRGEQYF

j_gene: TRBJ1-2
d_gene: TRBD1
v_gene: TRBV2
CDR3aa: CASSTGTVRNYGYTF

j_gene: TRBJ2-2
d_gene: TRBD1
v_gene: TRBV25-1
CDR3aa: CASSEYMGTANTGELFF

j_gene: TRBJ1-1
d_gene: TRBD1
v_gene: TRBV5-1
CDR3aa: CASSLTGGGGIGTEAFF

j_gene: TRBJ2-1
d_gene: TRBD1
v_gene: TRBV5-1
CDR3aa: CASSPSLRGQGGEQFF

j_gene: TRBJ2-1
d_gene: TRBD2
v_gene: TRBV19
CDR3aa: CASTSTPGTSPYNEQFF